Given below is one TCR delta chain in context. What it binds is unknown. This sample is part of a study of Vδ1+ human thymocytes. The CDR3 runs 18 residues. Looked up from germline, CDR1 is TSWWSYY and CDR2 is QGS. V lost 2 bases to trimming and J lost 0 bases; unmatched junction nucleotides: 11. Overall study results and limits: Highly polyclonal TRG and TRD repertoires with Gaussian CDR3 length distributions appeared in thymus.

RNA was extracted from the cells and then reverse transcribed. Pooled V-gene forward primers with one constant-region reverse primer generated the CDR3 amplicons by multiplex PCR. TCRdb re-analyzed the multiplex PCR reads via CATT. The sample holds about 25,000 delta-chain clones, around 7.7% seen once. The sample was Vdelta1+ gamma-delta thymocytes from the thymus. Sample subset: FACS-sorted CD3+ TCRalphabeta- TCRVdelta1+ TCRVdelta2- thymocytes. The sequence was collected from a girl in the first two years of life who had congenital heart surgery. The genes are TRDV1 and TRDJ1; 8 bases fit TRDD2. The CDR3 is CALGETSYGRVNTDKLIF. DNA for the CDR3: TGTGCTCTTGGGGAAACTTCCTACGGGAGGGTTAACACCGATAAACTCATCTTT.